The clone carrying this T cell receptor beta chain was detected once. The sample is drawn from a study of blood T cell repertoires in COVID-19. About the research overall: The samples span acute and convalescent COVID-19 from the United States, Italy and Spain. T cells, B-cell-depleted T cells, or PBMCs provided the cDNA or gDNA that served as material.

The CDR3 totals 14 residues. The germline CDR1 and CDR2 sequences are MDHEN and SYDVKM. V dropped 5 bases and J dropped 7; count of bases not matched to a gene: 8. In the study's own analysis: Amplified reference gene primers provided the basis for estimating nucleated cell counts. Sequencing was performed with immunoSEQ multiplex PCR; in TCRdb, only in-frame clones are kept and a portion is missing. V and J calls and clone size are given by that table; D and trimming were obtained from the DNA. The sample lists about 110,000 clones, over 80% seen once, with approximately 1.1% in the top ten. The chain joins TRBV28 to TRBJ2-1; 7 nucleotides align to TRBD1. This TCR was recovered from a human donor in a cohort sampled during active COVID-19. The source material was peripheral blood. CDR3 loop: CASSTGQAQNEQFF. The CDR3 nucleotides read TGTGCCAGCAGTACAGGACAGGCCCAAAATGAGCAGTTCTTC.